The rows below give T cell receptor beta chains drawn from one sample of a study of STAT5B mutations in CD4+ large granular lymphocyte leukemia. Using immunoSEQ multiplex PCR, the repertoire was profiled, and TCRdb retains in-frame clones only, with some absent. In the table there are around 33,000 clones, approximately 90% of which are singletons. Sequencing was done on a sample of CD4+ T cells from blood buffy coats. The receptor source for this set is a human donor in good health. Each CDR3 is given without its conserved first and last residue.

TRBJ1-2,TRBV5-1,ASSRAGGAYGYT
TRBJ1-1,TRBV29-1,SVTVHTEAF
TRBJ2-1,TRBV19,ASSTKPRTGRNEQF
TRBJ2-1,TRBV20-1,SAPRATFEF
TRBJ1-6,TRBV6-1,ASSEVTDSANSPLH
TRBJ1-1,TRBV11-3,ASSLYGSGDTEAF
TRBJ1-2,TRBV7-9,ASSRSVGEYGYT
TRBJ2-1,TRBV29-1,SGYRGHEQF
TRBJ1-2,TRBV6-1,ASRLQGRSGYT
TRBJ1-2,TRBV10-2,ASSDVSGHYGYT
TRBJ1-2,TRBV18,ASSPQTVNYGYT
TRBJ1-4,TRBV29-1,SVVGGIDEKLF
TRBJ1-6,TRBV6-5,ASRDYYNSPLH
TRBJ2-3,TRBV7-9,ASSNLGSTDTQY